Sequencing of this T cell receptor beta chain was carried out in a study of T cell responses to AZD1222 COVID-19 vaccine. TCRdb's copy holds only in-frame clones and misses some; the assay was immunoSEQ multiplex PCR. The table includes some 160,000 clones, 90% to 95% detected once. Concerning this clone: Antigen unknown.

CDR3 length: 15 residues. Trimming cost V 2 bases and J 10 bases, with 20 bases left between them. Germline CDR1 reads SGHAT; CDR2 reads FQNNGV. Study-level points and caveats: The study reported that nearly half of spike-specific TCRs target unmutated variant regions. Vaccine-associated CD4 TCRs spanned spike, dominant at 160-218 and 743-854. No day 14 peak samples; only post-peak repertoires were characterized.

The receptor comes from an adult in good health. The chain links TRBV11-2 to TRBJ1-1, with a tentative D call TRBD1 (5 bases). Material: peripheral blood, obtained on day 0 of AZD1222 vaccination. The DNA for the CDR3 is TGTGCCAGCAGCTTATCTAGTCGGACGGGGGGAACAGCTTTCTTT. Translation gives CASSLSSRTGGTAFF.